The source of this T cell receptor beta chain is a study of tumor and adjacent non-tumor tissue in lung cancer. Overall study: Patients were aged about 30 to 80, 10 men and about five women, stage I to III. Regarding the study as a whole: TCR diversity was significantly greater in tumor than normal lung tissue.

This CDR3 contains 15 residues. Looked up from germline, CDR1 is MDHEN and CDR2 is SYDVKM. Between the trimmed V and J ends, which lost 5 bases and 4 bases, there was a span of 14 bases. The library came from three nested PCR rounds adapted from ARM-PCR protocols. TCRdb re-analysed the multiplex PCR reads in MiXCR, keeping a single row per CDR3 protein. Seen here are some 77,000 distinct CDR3 sequences, approximately 71% observed once, and the top ten hold around 13%. RNA was extracted from bulk tissue without any cell sorting. Chemotherapy-naive patients with new lung cancer underwent thoracic surgery in China, August–November 2014. About this clonotype itself: The antigen is undetermined.

The sample consisted of lung tumor tissue. This TCR was sampled from an older woman with non-small cell lung cancer. This chain joins TRBV28 and TRBJ1-4; no reliable D call. Written as DNA, the CDR3 is TGTGCCAGCAGTACTCCGAAAGGAGATAATGAAAAACTGTTTTTT. Protein: CASSTPKGDNEKLFF.